Sequencing of this TCR beta chain was carried out in a study of blood T cell repertoires in COVID-19 (dated by TCRdb to about 2020). As for the study more broadly: Samples covering the acute and convalescent phases of COVID-19 were provided by collaborators in the United States, Italy and Spain. The prospective study material was composed of cDNA or gDNA derived from T cells, B-cell-depleted T cells, or PBMCs. Subjects who had been exposed to COVID-19, were actively infected with it, or had recovered from it provided the deeply sampled blood TCRbeta repertoires that made up the dataset. The repertoires were released in a freely available public database intended as a resource for research on the immune response to SARS-CoV-2. The samples were drawn from the first 160 participants of the ongoing ImmuneRACE study and from more than 1,000 subjects provided by 6 global collaborators. A de-identified subject ID, COVID-19 status, age in years and sex were almost always included in the sample metadata. Where HLA class I and class II types were available, the types were taken from metadata supplied by the sample provider, not from assay-based typing. Study-wide conclusions, independent of this receptor: The amount of clinical and demographic metadata varied by source and participant and was provided uncurated.

A second Seattle source provided samples from volunteer blood donors who had recovered from COVID-19. The collaborating institutions used their own protocols to collect whole blood in K2EDTA tubes. For TCRbeta analysis, collaborators shipped samples in one of three forms: frozen whole blood, isolated PBMCs, or DNA extracted from either of those sample types. TCRbeta CDR3 regions were amplified from genomic DNA using the immunoSEQ Assay, a bias-controlled multiplex PCR. The published analysis was carried out like this. Nucleated cell counts per sample were estimated from amplification of reference gene primers within the assay. To quantify the absolute abundance of each unique TCRbeta CDR3 rearrangement, sequence reads were collapsed and filtered. For each sample, productive Simpson clonality was calculated as the square root of Simpson's diversity index over productive rearrangements. TCRdb re-hosts the immuneACCESS table, in-frame sequences only. Its copies lack some clones; in the studies checked, an unresolved V gene accounts for under half of them, and the cause for the rest is not known. The V and J calls and clone size are taken from that table; D and trimming were inferred from the DNA. The sample table shows under 250,000 clones, and more than 75% are seen once. Around 1.5% of the sample is in the top ten clones.

Germline trimming amounts to 1 base on V and 3 bases on J, with 11 as the count of junction bases outside the gene matches. From the cysteine up to the phenylalanine, the CDR3 has a length of 18 residues. The entry retains the CDR3 DNA only, 54 bases that are in frame from base 1. CDR1 and CDR2 are drawn from the germline V gene: SGHTA, FQGTGA. Comments on this clone: Its antigen target is currently unknown. Per-base quality was not reported, and no clone a single base away is much larger than it.

The source of this sequence is an older woman who had recovered from COVID-19. The sequence joins TRBV7-3 to TRBJ2-3; 9 of the junction bases match TRBD2. The material sequenced was peripheral blood. The CDR3 region: CASSLKGRLAGKTDTQYF. The DNA reads as follows: TGTGCCAGCAGCTTAAAGGGCCGGCTAGCGGGGAAGACAGATACGCAGTATTTT.